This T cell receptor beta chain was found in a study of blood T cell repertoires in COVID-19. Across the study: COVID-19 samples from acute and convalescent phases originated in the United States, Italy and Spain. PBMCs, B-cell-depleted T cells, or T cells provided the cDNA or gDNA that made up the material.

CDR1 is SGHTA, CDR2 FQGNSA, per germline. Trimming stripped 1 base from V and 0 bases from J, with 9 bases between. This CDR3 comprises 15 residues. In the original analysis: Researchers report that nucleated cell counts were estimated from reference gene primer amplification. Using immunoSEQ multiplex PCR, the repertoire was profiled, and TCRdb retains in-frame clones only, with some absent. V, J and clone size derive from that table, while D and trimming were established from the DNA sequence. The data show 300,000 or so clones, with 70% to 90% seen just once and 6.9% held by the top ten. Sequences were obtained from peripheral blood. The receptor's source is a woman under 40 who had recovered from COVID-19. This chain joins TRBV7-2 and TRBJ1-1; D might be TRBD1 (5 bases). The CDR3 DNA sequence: TGTGCCAGCAGCTTAGTCTCCAGGGTGAACACTGAAGCTTTCTTT. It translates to CASSLVSRVNTEAFF.